The text below deals with one T cell receptor beta chain. Its specificity is unknown. This sample was taken from a study of beta chain features in type 1 diabetes. The isolated RNA, all of it, was reverse transcribed, so expressed TCRB transcripts were what got sequenced. Sequencing used immunoSEQ multiplex PCR; TCRdb keeps in-frame clones, though not all of them. The sample lists about 320,000 clones, about 14% seen once, with over 5.5% in the top ten. Study outcomes and limitations: Healthy donors had naive, central memory and Treg TCRB repertoires that appeared less similar than those seen among patients.

Input material: central memory CD4+ T cells from blood. The source of this sequence is a man aged 25 to 40 in good health.

CDR3: CASSYLRSLDTQYF. The DNA of the CDR3 is TGTGCCAGCAGCTACCTTCGGTCCCTGGATACGCAGTATTTT. This rearrangement joins TRBV11-3 to TRBJ2-3; D is uncertain. Germline loops: CDR1 SGHNT, CDR2 YENEEA. The ends were cut back, 4 bases at V and 6 bases at J, with 14 bases in the middle. This CDR3 is 14 amino acids long.